This entry lists 27 T cell receptor beta chains sequenced from one sample in a study of T-cell memory formation after mild COVID-19. TCRdb called the 5' RACE reads again in MiXCR, with one record for every CDR3 protein. The sample carries 400,000 to 550,000 distinct CDR3 sequences, more than 20% recorded once. The material sequenced was PBMCs or a T cell subset sorted from them (not recorded which). The receptors were gathered from an adult woman who had mild COVID-19 (a few samples of this study predate the infection). Cell type and time point are not known.

The chain employs TRBV29-1 and TRBJ2-3; the D is unclear. Germline CDR1 is SQVTM and CDR2 is ANQGSEA. V was pared by 5 bases and J by 1 base, with 7 bases between. The CDR3 is made up of 12 amino acids. CDR3 residues: CSVHGGTDTQYF. The CDR3 coding sequence is TGCAGCGTTCATGGGGGCACAGATACGCAGTATTTT.

This clonotype was seen ten or more times. The chain links TRBV4-2 to TRBJ2-3, with 12 nucleotides matching TRBD2. This CDR3 region has 16 residues. Germline V gene data show CDR1 as LGHNA and CDR2 as YNFKEQ. V dropped 0 bases and J dropped 4; count of bases not matched to a gene: 2. CDR3 coding DNA: TGTGCCAGCAGCCAAGATCTAGCGGGGGGGCCAGATACGCAGTATTTT. As protein: CASSQDLAGGPDTQYF.

This clonotype was observed at least ten times. The chain recombines TRBV12-3 or TRBV12-4 with TRBJ1-2; D is uncertain. This CDR3 comprises 13 residues. V was shortened by 0 bases and J by 7 bases, with 9 bases between the two germline ends. CDR3 DNA: TGTGCCAGCAGTTTAGCCGGGAACGCTGGCTACACCTTC. This translates into CASSLAGNAGYTF.

This clonotype was counted a few times. V gene TRBV5-5 combines with J gene TRBJ2-7; D might be TRBD1 (7 bases). This CDR3 has 15 amino acids. Trimming stripped 4 bases from V and 4 bases from J, with 18 bases between. The V gene's germline CDR1 is SGHKS and CDR2 YYEKEE (reference sequence). The CDR3 bases are TGTGCCAGCAGCCATCCGGAGGGGGCGTTATACGAGCAGTACTTC. The encoded protein is CASSHPEGALYEQYF.

The chain links TRBV3-1 to TRBJ1-1, with 7 positions matching TRBD1. From germline, CDR1 is LGHDT and CDR2 YNNKEL (reference sequence). J gave up 4 bases and V 4 bases, and 6 bases lay outside the gene matches. The CDR3 has 14 residues. The CDR3 region has the DNA TGTGCCAGCAGCCTACAGGGGACGATCACTGAAGCTTTCTTT. It translates to CASSLQGTITEAFF.

This clonotype was seen a handful of times. V and J are TRBV27 and TRBJ2-7; TRBD1 matches at 7 bases. Germline V CDR1 and CDR2: MNHEY, SMNVEV (reference sequence). The CDR3 totals 14 residues. J lost 7 bases, V lost 8 bases, and 14 bases had no gene match. CDR3 loop: CASWSRQGLGEQYF. CDR3 DNA: TGTGCCAGCTGGTCCCGACAGGGATTGGGGGAGCAGTACTTC.

This clonotype has just a few counts. The chain recombines TRBV4-3 with TRBJ2-7, with a weak D call TRBD1 (6 bases). V shed 0 bases and J shed 5 bases, with 11 bases lying between them. Germline V gene data show CDR1 as LGHNA and CDR2 as YSLEER. The CDR3 has 14 amino acids. The chain's CDR3 is CASSQERTGNEQYF. In nucleotides, the CDR3 is TGCGCCAGCAGCCAAGAGAGAACAGGGAACGAGCAGTACTTC.

V usage is TRBV12-3 or TRBV12-4 and J usage is TRBJ2-7; tentative D call: TRBD2 (6 bases). V was shortened by 4 bases and J by 7 bases, with 14 bases between the two germline ends. The length of the CDR3 is 13 residues. The CDR3 nucleotides read TGTGCCAGCAGTTATCGAGCGGGTCGAGAGCAGTACTTC. Amino acid sequence: CASSYRAGREQYF.

This clonotype was observed a handful of times. The chain couples TRBV12-3 or TRBV12-4 to TRBJ1-1; D gene ambiguous. The CDR3 totals 15 residues. The V end was cut by 6 bases, the J end by 3 bases, with 17 bases between. The CDR3 sequence is CASSHLGPADTEAFF. In DNA form, the CDR3 reads TGTGCCAGCAGCCACCTTGGCCCGGCGGACACTGAAGCTTTCTTT.

The rearrangement uses TRBV9 and TRBJ2-1; TRBD2 matches at 9 bases. Germline V CDR1 and CDR2: SGDLS, YYNGEE. The CDR3 has 15 residues. V was clipped by 4 bases and J by 9 bases; unmatched bases: 11. The CDR3 DNA is TGTGCCAGCAGCCCAGAGATAGCGGGGGACGGTGAGCAGTTCTTC. Its translation is CASSPEIAGDGEQFF.

The V gene is TRBV20-1, the J gene TRBJ2-1, with D possibly called TRBD1 or TRBD2 (6 bases each). The germline V gene encodes CDR1 DFQATT and CDR2 SNEGSKA (reference sequence). This CDR3 region has 14 residues. Trimming shortened V by 6 bases and J by 7 bases, and 19 bases separated the two germline ends. In DNA form, the CDR3 reads TGCAGTGCACAAAGGGGGGCGGGCAGGAATGAGCAGTTCTTC. It is translated as CSAQRGAGRNEQFF.

This rearrangement joins TRBV18 to TRBJ2-1, with 7 bases identical to TRBD1. V trimming: 4 bases; J trimming: 0 bases; junction bases outside the gene matches: 9. Germline V gene data show CDR1 as KGHSH and CDR2 as LQKENI. This CDR3 contains 17 residues. The CDR3 sequence: CASSLAGQASSYNEQFF. DNA of the CDR3: TGTGCCAGCTCACTCGCCGGACAGGCCAGCTCCTACAATGAGCAGTTCTTC. Together with reference TRBV18 and TRBJ2-1, the CDR3 gives the full variable domain: NAGVMQNPRHLVRRRGQEARLRCSPMKGHSHVYWYRQLPEEGLKFMVYLQKENIIDESGMPKERFSAEFPKEGPSILRIQQVVRGDSAAYFCASSLAGQASSYNEQFFGPGTRLTVL.

In this sample, this clonotype turned up a few times. The J gene is TRBJ2-1, the V gene TRBV4-1; 7 bases match TRBD2. There are 13 residues in the CDR3. V shed 6 bases and J 9 bases; nucleotides not matched to a gene: 8. The germline V gene has CDR1 MGHRA and CDR2 YSYEKL. The CDR3 loop is CASRSAGPGEQFF. In DNA, the CDR3 is TGCGCCAGCAGGTCAGCGGGGCCTGGTGAGCAGTTCTTC.

The chain uses TRBV4-3 and TRBJ2-7; the D is unclear. Trimming left V 1 base short and J 7 bases short, with 17 bases between. Germline lookup yields CDR1 LGHNA and CDR2 YSLEER. This CDR3 is 15 amino acids long. In nucleotides, the CDR3 is TGCGCCAGCAGCCAAGGTCAGTATGGACCGTTGGAGCAGTACTTC. Its protein is CASSQGQYGPLEQYF.

The J gene is TRBJ2-7, the V gene TRBV4-3; 9 bases align to TRBD1. Per the germline V gene, CDR1 is LGHNA and CDR2 is YSLEER. The CDR3 runs to 16 residues. J lost 2 bases, V lost 1 base, and 6 bases had no gene match. In nucleotides, the CDR3 is TGCGCCAGCAGCCAAGTCCACGGGACAGGGACCTACGAGCAGTACTTC. Protein sequence: CASSQVHGTGTYEQYF.

V is TRBV29-1 and J is TRBJ2-5; unclear D gene. Trimming shortened V by 4 bases and J by 2 bases, and 2 bases separated the two germline ends. The CDR3 totals 10 residues. From germline, CDR1 is SQVTM and CDR2 ANQGSEA. Here the CDR3 reads CSVAQETQYF. In DNA, the CDR3 is TGCAGCGTTGCACAAGAGACCCAGTACTTC.

Only one count was recorded for this clonotype. The CDR3 coding sequence is TGTGCCAGCAGCCCTGGCACCGGGAAGTACAATGAGCAGTTCTTC. This translates into CASSPGTGKYNEQFF. The V gene is TRBV7-6, the J gene TRBJ2-1; possibly TRBD2 for D (5 bases). CDR1 is SGHVS and CDR2 is FNYEAQ in the germline V gene. Trimming cost V 5 bases and J 4 bases, with 15 bases left between them. The CDR3 loop spans 15 amino acids.

This clonotype was detected only a few times. Because the CDR3's place on the DNA is in doubt, the DNA is left out and the CDR3 is given as listed by TCRdb. The genes are TRBV14 and TRBJ2-3. The CDR3 spans 17 residues, counting both ends. Germline CDR1 SGHDN, CDR2 FVKESK. CDR3 sequence reads: CASSQDFGEVFSDTQYF.

This clonotype was observed a few times. V and J are TRBV20-1 and TRBJ2-1, with 8 bases that match TRBD2. Germline V lookup: CDR1 DFQATT, CDR2 SNEGSKA (reference sequence). The CDR3 spans 14 residues. The V and J ends lost 6 bases and 5 bases, in that order; junction bases with no gene match: 9. CDR3 amino acids: CSATRISGDNEQFF. In DNA form, the CDR3 reads TGCAGTGCCACAAGGATTAGCGGGGACAATGAGCAGTTCTTC.

In DNA form, the CDR3 reads TGCGCCAGCAGCCTACTCCCGGGACAGGGAATGGAGACCCAGTACTTC. As protein: CASSLLPGQGMETQYF. The genes are TRBV5-1 and TRBJ2-5, with 9 bases identical to TRBD1. In germline, CDR1 is SGHRS, CDR2 YFSETQ. With 4 bases clipped from V and 5 bases from J, the junction kept 12 bases outside the gene matches. The CDR3 covers 16 residues.

This clonotype turned up a few times. The chain is built from TRBV7-2 and TRBJ2-5; D is uncertain. The CDR3 extends over 12 amino acids. Germline loops: CDR1 SGHTA, CDR2 FQGNSA. Trimming removed 4 bases from V and 5 bases from J, with 8 bases in between. The CDR3 DNA reads TGTGCCAGCAGCTCCTTCTCGGAGACCCAGTACTTC. Translating gives CASSSFSETQYF.

V usage is TRBV27 and J usage is TRBJ2-7, with D possibly matching TRBD2 (5 bases). Per the germline V gene, CDR1 is MNHEY and CDR2 is SMNVEV (reference sequence). The V gene lost 6 bases and the J gene lost 3 bases, with 12 bases spanning the gap. The CDR3 has 13 amino acids. The CDR3 sequence: CASRTVRGYEQYF. In nucleotides, the CDR3 is TGTGCCAGCAGAACGGTTCGGGGCTACGAGCAGTACTTC.

CDR3 bases: TGCGCCAGCAGCAGGTTGGGGGCTACTTCCTACGAGCAGTACTTC. The encoded protein is CASSRLGATSYEQYF. The V gene is TRBV5-1, the J gene TRBJ2-7; weak D call: TRBD1 (6 bases). Germline CDR1 SGHRS, CDR2 YFSETQ. The CDR3 is made up of 15 amino acids. V was trimmed by 4 bases and J by 1 base, leaving 15 bases between them. The variable domain in full, completed from reference TRBV5-1 and TRBJ2-7, reads KAGVTQTPRYLIKTRGQQVTLSCSPISGHRSVSWYQQTPGQGLQFLFEYFSETQRNKGNFPGRFSGRQFSNSRSEMNVSTLELGDSALYLCASSRLGATSYEQYFGPGTRLTVT.

J is TRBJ1-2 and V is TRBV7-9; D gene unclear. This CDR3 comprises 12 residues. CDR1 is SEHNR, CDR2 FQNEAQ, per germline (reference sequence). V lost 5 bases, J lost 4 bases, and 8 bases lay in between. The CDR3 coding sequence is TGTGCCAGCAGCCAAGATACCTATGGCTACACCTTC. Its protein is CASSQDTYGYTF.

The gene calls are TRBV12-3 or TRBV12-4 and TRBJ1-1, with TRBD1 identical over 7 bases. V lost 10 bases, J lost 0 bases, and 11 bases stayed unmatched. The CDR3 totals 15 residues. The CDR3 loop reads CATHVGQTMNTEAFF. For the CDR3, the DNA is TGTGCCACCCACGTGGGACAGACTATGAACACTGAAGCTTTCTTT.

This clonotype was detected ten times or more. CDR3: CSARDLERENNEQFF. The CDR3 coding sequence is TGCAGTGCTAGAGATCTCGAGCGGGAGAACAATGAGCAGTTCTTC. V gene TRBV20-1 combines with J gene TRBJ2-1; 8 nucleotides line up with TRBD2. CDR1 DFQATT and CDR2 SNEGSKA come from the germline V gene (reference sequence). The V segment lost 0 bases and the J segment 5 bases; nucleotides outside the gene matches: 6. The CDR3 contains 15 residues.

This clonotype was detected only a few times. The rearrangement joins TRBV9 to TRBJ2-1; TRBD2 is a possible D gene (5 bases). The CDR3 length is 12 residues. V lost 3 bases and J lost 9, with 10 bases in between. The germline gives CDR1 SGDLS, CDR2 YYNGEE. CDR3 protein: CASSAQLGEQFF. Written as DNA, the CDR3 is TGTGCCAGCAGCGCCCAACTAGGTGAGCAGTTCTTC.